The clone carrying this T cell receptor (beta chain) was recorded a few times. The length of the CDR3 is 15 residues. Per the germline V gene, CDR1 is MNHNS and CDR2 is SASEGT. V shed 6 bases and J 5 bases; nucleotides not matched to a gene: 11. The data belong to a study of Graves' ophthalmopathy and Graves' hyperthyroidism. In this cohort, patients with other autoimmune diseases, uncontrolled infections, pregnancy or lactation were excluded. The source of the PBMCs was 8.5 to 10 ml of fresh peripheral blood. CDR3 regions of TCR beta were amplified from RNA transcripts. Second-round multiplex PCR came after first-round RT-PCR with HTBI primers. In TCRdb, the multiplex PCR reads were re-called with MiXCR into one record per CDR3 protein. Of a few hundred thousand distinct CDR3 sequences listed, 17% are singletons.

The sequence was obtained from an adult woman with stable Graves' hyperthyroidism. The chain couples TRBV6-1 to TRBJ2-5; 8 bases agree with TRBD1. The sample taken for sequencing was peripheral blood. The CDR3 DNA reads as TGTGCCAGCAGCGCCAGACAGGGGTTAGATGAGACCCAGTACTTC. It is translated as CASSARQGLDETQYF.